The 7 T cell receptor beta chains below all came from one sample that was sequenced in a study of OX40 agonist ivuxolimab in advanced cancers. TCRdb's table, derived via immunoSEQ multiplex PCR, lists solely in-frame clones and lacks some. The sample holds tens of thousands of clones; approximately 90% are singletons and the top ten take about 4%. This sample comprised CD4+ or CD8+ T cells sorted from blood, obtained in a trial of the OX40 agonist ivuxolimab. The receptors stem from an adult with an advanced solid tumor such as melanoma, head and neck, liver or kidney cancer.

This chain connects TRBV5-8 to TRBJ2-1, with 8 bases that match TRBD2. V was pared by 4 bases and J by 3 bases, with 6 bases of the junction left unmatched. CDR3 length: 15 amino acids. Germline values: CDR1 SGHTS, CDR2 YDEGEE. The CDR3 spells CASSMVAGYYNEQFF. The CDR3 DNA sequence: TGTGCCAGCAGCATGGTAGCGGGATACTACAATGAGCAGTTCTTC.

In DNA form, the CDR3 reads TGTGCCAGCAGCTTAATTCAAGCGGAAACGCAGTATTTT. It specifies CASSLIQAETQYF. This sequence joins TRBV7-9 and TRBJ2-3; perhaps TRBD2 as D (5 bases). The CDR3 has 13 residues. Germline V gives CDR1 SEHNR, CDR2 FQNEAQ (reference sequence). The V end lost 2 bases, the J end lost 9 bases, and 12 bases lay between the germline ends.

The chain recombines TRBV4-3 with TRBJ2-1; 7 bases fit TRBD1. Trimming cost V 4 bases and J 8 bases; bases outside gene matches: 8. This CDR3 comprises 14 residues. Germline CDR1 and CDR2: LGHNA and YSLEER. The CDR3 here is CASSPPDRIHEQFF. Here the CDR3 DNA reads TGCGCCAGCAGCCCCCCGGACAGGATCCATGAGCAGTTCTTC.

The chain employs TRBV7-3 and TRBJ2-1; D is possibly TRBD2 (6 bases). Between the trimmed V and J ends, which lost 5 bases and 6 bases, there was a span of 14 bases. The germline V gene has CDR1 SGHTA and CDR2 FQGTGA. The CDR3 spans 14 residues. CDR3 in DNA: TGTGCCAGCAGCCCGTATCCTAGCGTCAATGAGCAGTTCTTC. It is translated as CASSPYPSVNEQFF.

V and J are TRBV6-6 and TRBJ2-7; 9 bases line up with TRBD1. Germline CDR1 reads MNHNY; CDR2 reads SVGAGI (reference sequence). This CDR3 is built from 16 residues. V trimming: 0 bases; J trimming: 1 base; junction bases outside the gene matches: 4. For the CDR3, the DNA is TGTGCCAGCAGTTACTCGTACGGACAGGGGTCCTACGAGCAGTACTTC. Translating gives CASSYSYGQGSYEQYF.

The V call is TRBV13, the J call TRBJ2-3; 12 bases align to TRBD2. Germline CDR1 and CDR2: PRHDT and FYEKMQ (reference sequence). After removal of 4 bases from V and 2 bases from J, the junction contained 7 bases not matched to a gene. The CDR3 is made up of 17 amino acids. This chain's CDR3 is CASSWLSSGRVTDTQYF. The CDR3 nucleotides are TGTGCCAGCAGCTGGCTTTCTAGCGGGAGGGTCACAGATACGCAGTATTTT.

V usage is TRBV7-9 and J usage is TRBJ1-1; D possibly corresponds to TRBD1 (6 bases). The CDR3 is made up of 13 amino acids. V shed 6 bases and J shed 4 bases, with 12 bases lying between them. Germline CDR1 and CDR2: SEHNR and FQNEAQ (reference sequence). CDR3 residues: CASSQGLSTEAFF. Here the CDR3 DNA reads TGTGCCAGCAGTCAGGGGTTGAGCACTGAAGCTTTCTTT.